The 4 T cell receptor beta chains given below trace back to one sample, sequenced in a study of T cells in Graves' hyperthyroidism and ophthalmopathy. There were TCR beta CDR3 regions amplified from RNA transcripts. TCR CDR3 underwent first-round RT-PCR with the HTBI primer set. In TCRdb, the multiplex PCR reads were re-called with MiXCR into one record per CDR3 protein. This sample has fewer than 700,000 distinct CDR3 sequences; roughly 16% occur once, and the top ten carry 3.5% to 4%. The source material was blood. The receptors shown here come from a young woman with Graves' hyperthyroidism.

This clonotype was seen a few times. V gene TRBV9 combines with J gene TRBJ2-1, with D tentatively TRBD2 (6 bases). The CDR3 loop spans 15 amino acids. The V end was cut by 2 bases, the J end by 3 bases, with 12 bases between. Germline V lookup: CDR1 SGDLS, CDR2 YYNGEE. CDR3 DNA sequence: TGTGCCAGCAGCGTGGAGGGAGTCCTCTACAATGAGCAGTTCTTC. This codes for CASSVEGVLYNEQFF. Looking up the rest from reference TRBV9 and TRBJ2-1 gives the full variable domain: DSGVTQTPKHLITATGQRVTLRCSPRSGDLSVYWYQQSLDQGLQFLIQYYNGEERAKGNILERFSAQQFPDLHSELNLSSLELGDSALYFCASSVEGVLYNEQFFGPGTRLTVL.

This clonotype was detected many times. The chain carries TRBV2 and TRBJ2-7; 7 positions agree with TRBD1. This CDR3 is built from 11 residues. The trim removed 6 bases at V and 12 bases at J, leaving 8 bases unmatched. The germline CDR1 and CDR2 sequences are SNHLY and FYNNEI. The CDR3 here is CASRQGNKGYF. CDR3 coding DNA: TGTGCCAGCAGACAGGGGAATAAAGGGTACTTC.

This clonotype was seen at least ten times. This chain uses TRBV28 with TRBJ2-1, with a possible D match to TRBD1 (5 bases). The CDR3 is made up of 15 amino acids. The V and J ends lost 5 bases and 0 bases respectively, with 11 bases between them. Germline V lookup: CDR1 MDHEN, CDR2 SYDVKM. CDR3 coding DNA: TGTGCCAGCAGTAACAGGTGGAGCTCCTACAATGAGCAGTTCTTC. Translated, it gives CASSNRWSSYNEQFF.

Points on this clonotype: Being one base from a much bigger clone, this may be a read error. The chain couples TRBV9 to TRBJ1-1, with 7 positions matching TRBD1. CDR1 is SGDLS, CDR2 YYNGEE, per germline. Unmatched junction bases numbered 3, after V lost 4 bases and J lost 0 bases. The CDR3 covers 14 residues. The CDR3 DNA sequence: TGTGCCAGCAGCACGGGACAGCTGAACACTGAAGCTTTCTTT. This codes for CASSTGQLNTEAFF.